The table lists the clone carrying this T cell receptor beta chain with a few counts. No antigen is known for it. The germline V gene has CDR1 SGHTA and CDR2 FQGTGA. The CDR3 runs to 17 residues. Trimming removed 5 bases from V and 0 bases from J, with 14 bases in between. Multiplex PCR with BIOMED2 TRB-A/B primer pools amplified TRB rearrangements. Each CDR3 protein gets one entry after TCRdb re-called the multiplex PCR reads with MiXCR. The sample lists about 8,400 distinct CDR3 sequences, about 25% occurring once. Each TRB amplification used roughly 230-550 ng of genomic DNA from blood. This specimen comes from a study of T and B cells in COVID-19 patients. About the study: Peripheral blood came from COVID-19 patients with active infection or after recovery. Median age was approximately 35 years in the recovered cohort and about 67 years in the active-infection cohort.

Points from the study as a whole: CD4+, regulatory T cell, CD8+ and sorted SARS-CoV-2-responsive or tetramer+ T cells were not yet sequenced. Active COVID-19 showed highly clonal TRB repertoires; recovery showed diversity and richness above healthy donors.

The clonotype was recovered from a human donor who had recovered from COVID-19. The genes are TRBV7-3 and TRBJ2-6; TRBD1 might be the D (6 bases). Material: blood. The CDR3 loop is CASSPRTAGSGANVLTF. The CDR3 DNA reads as TGTGCCAGCAGCCCGCGGACAGCAGGCTCTGGGGCCAACGTCCTGACTTTC.